This TCR beta chain came from a study of T cells after posttransplantation cyclophosphamide. Clones were read by immunoSEQ multiplex PCR, and TCRdb kept only the in-frame ones, dropping some. Recorded here are about 44,000 clones, with no singletons, and the ten leading clones hold about 2%. Regarding the study as a whole: Donor CD8+ memory clones often dominated recipient blood repertoires at later times. Skin or GI-infiltrating T cells shared few TRB sequences with blood.

CDR1 is SGHKS, CDR2 YYEKEE, per germline (reference sequence). The V end lost 0 bases, the J end lost 3 bases, and 7 bases lay between the germline ends. This CDR3 has 14 residues. The table lists this clone with many counts. The antigen remains undetermined. On the day of bone marrow donation, the related graft donor provided peripheral blood. The chain has TRBV5-5 and TRBJ1-3, with D maybe TRBD1 (6 bases). This clonotype originated in a man aged 40-49 years in good health, CMV-negative, and a related stem cell transplant donor. Material: PBMCs. The CDR3 coding sequence is TGTGCCAGCAGCTTGGAAGGGGGTGGAAACACCATATATTTT. Protein sequence: CASSLEGGGNTIYF. Based on the CDR3 plus reference TRBV5-5 and TRBJ1-3, the full variable domain is DAGVTQSPTHLIKTRGQQVTLRCSPISGHKSVSWYQQVLGQGPQFIFQYYEKEERGRGNFPDRFSARQFPNYSSELNVNALLLGDSALYLCASSLEGGGNTIYFGEGSWLTVV.